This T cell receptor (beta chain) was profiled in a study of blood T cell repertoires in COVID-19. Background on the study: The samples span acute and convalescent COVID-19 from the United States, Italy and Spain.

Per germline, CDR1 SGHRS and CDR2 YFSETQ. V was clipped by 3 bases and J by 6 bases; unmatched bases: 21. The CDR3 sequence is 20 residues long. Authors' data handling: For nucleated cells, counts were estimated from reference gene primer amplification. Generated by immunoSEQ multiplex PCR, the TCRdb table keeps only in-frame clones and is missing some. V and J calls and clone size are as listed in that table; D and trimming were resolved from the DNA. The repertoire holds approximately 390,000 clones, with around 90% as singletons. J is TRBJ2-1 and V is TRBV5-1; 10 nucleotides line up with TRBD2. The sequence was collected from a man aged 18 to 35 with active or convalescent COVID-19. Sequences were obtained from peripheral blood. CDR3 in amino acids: CASSSVPQPGTSESSNEQFF. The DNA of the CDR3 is TGCGCCAGCAGCTCAGTCCCCCAACCCGGGACTAGCGAATCATCCAATGAGCAGTTCTTC.